This T cell receptor beta chain derives from a study of CD8 T cells in Susac syndrome. About the study: Within the group of sequenced Susac syndrome patients, over 5 had active disease and fewer than 10 were in remission.

The J segment lost 6 bases and the V segment lost 5 bases, leaving 8 bases of the junction unmatched. Germline CDR1 MNHEY, CDR2 SVGEGT. The length of the CDR3 is 14 residues. The study's findings and limits: In total CD8+ repertoires, around 15 Susac-specific public clones were detected, and CD8+ TEMRA repertoires contained several.

A quantity of roughly 0.5 to 1 ug RNA underwent reverse transcription using random hexamers. TCR beta CDR3 was amplified by immunoSEQ covering 54 Vbeta and 13 Jbeta. TCRdb analysed the immunoSEQ multiplex PCR reads with MiXCR anew, one entry per CDR3 protein. This table has about 130,000 distinct CDR3 sequences, 90% to 95% appearing once. Negative isolation was applied to CD8+ and CD4+ T cells, and FACS enrichment was applied to TEMRA cells. To note about this clonotype: Its antigen remains unknown.

The receptor's source is a human donor with Susac syndrome. Input material: CD8+ T cells from PBMCs. The gene calls are TRBV6-2 or TRBV6-3 and TRBJ2-7; 9 bases match TRBD2. The CDR3 region is CASSRTSDVGEQYF. In nucleotides, the CDR3 is TGTGCCAGCAGTCGGACTAGCGACGTGGGCGAGCAGTACTTC.